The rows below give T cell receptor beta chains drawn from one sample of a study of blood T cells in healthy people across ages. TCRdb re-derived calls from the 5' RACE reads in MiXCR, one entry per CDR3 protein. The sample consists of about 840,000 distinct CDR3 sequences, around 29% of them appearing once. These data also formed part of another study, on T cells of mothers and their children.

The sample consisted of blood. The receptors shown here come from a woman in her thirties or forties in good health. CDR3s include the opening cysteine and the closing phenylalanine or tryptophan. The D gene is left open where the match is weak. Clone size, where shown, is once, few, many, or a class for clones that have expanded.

CDR3: CASLGGYEQYF; DNA: TGTGCCAGCCTGGGCGGTTACGAGCAGTACTTC; D: .; V: TRBV10-3; J: TRBJ2-7; size: many
CDR3: CASSYSWGTYNEQFF; DNA: TGTGCCAGCAGTTACTCCTGGGGCACCTACAATGAGCAGTTCTTC; D: .; V: TRBV6-5; J: TRBJ2-1; size: .
CDR3: CASSQVGTGREQYF; DNA: TGTGCCAGCAGCCAAGTCGGGACAGGGCGGGAGCAGTACTTC; D: TRBD1; V: TRBV3-1; J: TRBJ2-7; size: many
CDR3: CASSLQGHGNTEAFF; DNA: TGCGCCAGCAGCTTACAGGGCCATGGTAACACTGAAGCTTTCTTT; D: .; V: TRBV5-1; J: TRBJ1-1; size: many
CDR3: CGGDTYNEQFF; DNA: TGCGGCGGGGACACCTACAATGAGCAGTTCTTC; D: .; V: TRBV29-1; J: TRBJ2-1; size: .
CDR3: CASSSFQGLNTEAFF; DNA: TGCGCCAGCAGCTCTTTCCAGGGCCTTAACACTGAAGCTTTCTTT; D: .; V: TRBV5-1; J: TRBJ1-1; size: .
CDR3: CASSSLGPNTGELFF; DNA: TGCGCCAGCAGCTCGCTGGGTCCGAACACCGGGGAGCTGTTTTTT; D: .; V: TRBV5-1; J: TRBJ2-2; size: .
CDR3: CASSLPEDSYYGYTF; DNA: TGTGCCAGCAGCCTCCCCGAGGATTCGTACTATGGCTACACCTTC; D: .; V: TRBV28; J: TRBJ1-2; size: few
CDR3: CASSPGGLAGGLQETQYF; DNA: TGTGCCAGCAGCCCGGGGGGACTAGCGGGGGGTCTCCAAGAGACCCAGTACTTC; D: TRBD2; V: TRBV5-4; J: TRBJ2-5; size: .
CDR3: CASSASGQGRGTGELFF; DNA: TGTGCCAGCAGCGCCTCGGGACAGGGGAGAGGGACCGGGGAGCTGTTTTTT; D: TRBD1; V: TRBV9; J: TRBJ2-2; size: .
CDR3: CASSLMGTGEETQYF; DNA: TGCGCCAGCAGCTTGATGGGGACAGGGGAAGAGACCCAGTACTTC; D: TRBD1; V: TRBV5-1; J: TRBJ2-5; size: .
CDR3: CASSLVRVRETQYF; DNA: TGTGCCAGCAGTTTAGTAAGGGTTAGGGAGACCCAGTACTTC; D: .; V: TRBV12-3/TRBV12-4; J: TRBJ2-5; size: .
CDR3: CSARDKRIYNEQFF; DNA: TGCAGTGCTAGAGATAAGCGTATCTACAATGAGCAGTTCTTC; D: .; V: TRBV20-1; J: TRBJ2-1; size: many
CDR3: CASSLAAARGGEAFF; DNA: TGCGCCAGCAGCTTGGCCGCGGCCAGGGGAGGTGAAGCTTTCTTT; D: .; V: TRBV5-1; J: TRBJ1-1; size: .
CDR3: CASSYSSRDRFF; DNA: TGTGCCAGCAGTTACTCGAGTCGGGACAGGTTCTTC; D: TRBD1; V: TRBV6-6; J: TRBJ2-1; size: .
CDR3: CASSPSTVGNSPLHF; DNA: TGTGCCAGCAGTCCCTCGACAGTGGGTAATTCACCCCTCCACTTT; D: .; V: TRBV6-1; J: TRBJ1-6; size: many
CDR3: CASSLASGGQINYGYTF; DNA: TGTGCCAGCAGCTTGGCCTCCGGGGGACAGATTAACTATGGCTACACCTTC; D: TRBD1; V: TRBV5-5; J: TRBJ1-2; size: .
CDR3: CASRQGSAETQYF; DNA: TGCGCCAGCAGACAGGGGTCCGCAGAGACCCAGTACTTC; D: TRBD1; V: TRBV5-1; J: TRBJ2-5; size: .
CDR3: CASGPRGAETGELFF; DNA: TGTGCCAGCGGCCCCCGGGGGGCCGAAACCGGGGAGCTGTTTTTT; D: .; V: TRBV9; J: TRBJ2-2; size: .
CDR3: CASSRTLSGNTEAFF; DNA: TGTGCCAGCAGTCGGACCCTCTCGGGGAACACTGAAGCTTTCTTT; D: .; V: TRBV6-1; J: TRBJ1-1; size: .
CDR3: CSVEGYRADSYEQYF; DNA: TGCAGCGTTGAAGGGTACCGGGCCGACTCCTACGAGCAGTACTTC; D: .; V: TRBV29-1; J: TRBJ2-7; size: many
CDR3: CASSYRVFNSPLHF; DNA: TGTGCCAGCAGTTACAGGGTTTTCAATTCACCCCTCCACTTT; D: .; V: TRBV6-6; J: TRBJ1-6; size: few
CDR3: CSADTGVTVQYF; DNA: TGCAGTGCTGATACAGGGGTGACGGTGCAGTACTTC; D: TRBD1; V: TRBV20-1; J: TRBJ2-7; size: few
CDR3: CASSQGPYRSPLHF; DNA: TGTGCCAGCAGCCAAGGCCCTTATCGTTCACCCCTCCACTTT; D: .; V: TRBV6-5; J: TRBJ1-6; size: .
CDR3: CTSSRTGDYGYTF; DNA: TGTACCAGCAGTCGGACAGGGGACTATGGCTACACCTTC; D: TRBD1; V: TRBV6-5; J: TRBJ1-2; size: .